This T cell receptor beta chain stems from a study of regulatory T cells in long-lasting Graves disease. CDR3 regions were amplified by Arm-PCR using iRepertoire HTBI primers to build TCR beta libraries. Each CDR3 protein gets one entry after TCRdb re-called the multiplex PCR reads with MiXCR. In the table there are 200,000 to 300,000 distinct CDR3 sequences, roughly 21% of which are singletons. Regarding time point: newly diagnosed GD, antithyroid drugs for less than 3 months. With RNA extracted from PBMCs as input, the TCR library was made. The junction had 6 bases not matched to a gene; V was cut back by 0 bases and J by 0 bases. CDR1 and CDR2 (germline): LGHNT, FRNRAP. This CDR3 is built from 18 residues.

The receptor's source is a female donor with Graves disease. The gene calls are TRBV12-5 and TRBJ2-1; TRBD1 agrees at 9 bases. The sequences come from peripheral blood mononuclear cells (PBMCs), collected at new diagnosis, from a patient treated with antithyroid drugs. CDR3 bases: TGTGCTAGTGGTTTGGTACTTGGGACAGGGAGCTCCTACAATGAGCAGTTCTTC. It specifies CASGLVLGTGSSYNEQFF.